These T cell receptor beta chains were read from a single sample in a study of shared clonotypes between healthy human individuals. The protocol was immunoSEQ multiplex PCR, while the TCRdb copy is restricted to in-frame clones and leaves out a portion. The sample lists around 980,000 clones, around 78% occurring once. Sequenced material: memory CD4+ T cells from PBMCs. The receptor source for this set is a man younger than 35 in good health. Some clones in this sample may be carry-over from other donors' samples. The CDR3 runs from the conserved cysteine through the conserved F or W. Fields, in order: D gene, V gene, J gene, clone size, CDR3 DNA, CDR3 protein. The D gene is left open where the match is weak. The size entry is marked missing in some rows and otherwise reads once, few, many or a size class.

TRBD2	TRBV28	TRBJ2-1	-	TGTGCCAGCAGTTTTGGACTAGCGGGGGTCTACAATGAGCAGTTCTTC	CASSFGLAGVYNEQFF
-	TRBV6-4	TRBJ2-3	once	TGTGCCAGCAGTGACCTGGTAACAGGTAGCACAGATACGCAGTATTTT	CASSDLVTGSTDTQYF
-	TRBV2	TRBJ2-3	many	TGTGCCAGCAGTGCAGCAAGGGGGGCCGCAGATACGCAGTATTTT	CASSAARGAADTQYF
-	TRBV19	TRBJ2-7	-	TGTGCCAGTAGTATGGTCCAGGGGTTCCACGAGCAGTACTTC	CASSMVQGFHEQYF
-	TRBV27	TRBJ2-5	once	TGTGCCAGCAGTTTAGTGGGATTGGTCGCTGAGACCCAGTACTTC	CASSLVGLVAETQYF
-	TRBV18	TRBJ2-5	many	TGTGCCAGCTCACCCCCGGGCATAAAGACCCAGTACTTC	CASSPPGIKTQYF
TRBD1	TRBV5-6	TRBJ1-4	-	TGTGCCAGCAGCTCCCCCGGGGACAGGGCGGAAAAACTGTTTTTT	CASSSPGDRAEKLFF
-	TRBV5-4	TRBJ1-1	few	TGTGCCAGCAGCAAGGGACGGGAGAACACTGAAGCTTTCTTT	CASSKGRENTEAFF
-	TRBV18	TRBJ2-5	-	TGTGCCAGCTCCCTAACCTTGCCAGGGCGGTCCCAAGAGACCCAGTACTTC	CASSLTLPGRSQETQYF
-	TRBV7-9	TRBJ1-1	-	TGTGCCAGCAGCCATTGGACAGTTAACACTGAAGCTTTCTTT	CASSHWTVNTEAFF
-	TRBV28	TRBJ2-7	-	TGTGCCAGCCAGGGCTTCTACGAGCAGTACTTC	CASQGFYEQYF
-	TRBV27	TRBJ2-7	-	TGTGCCAGCTTGGACCCCTCTACCTACGAGCAGTACTTC	CASLDPSTYEQYF
TRBD1	TRBV30	TRBJ2-3	-	TGTGCCTGGAGACTTCCGAGGGGGCACAAGTTCTCGGATACGCAGTATTTT	CAWRLPRGHKFSDTQYF
TRBD1	TRBV2	TRBJ1-1	few	TGTGCCAGCGGTGGACAGGGGAACACTGAAGCTTTCTTT	CASGGQGNTEAFF
TRBD1	TRBV28	TRBJ1-2	-	TGTGCCAGCAGTTTACTAACCTCGGGACAGGGTGAGGGCTACACCTTC	CASSLLTSGQGEGYTF
-	TRBV7-2	TRBJ2-1	-	TGTGCCAGCAGCTTAGTATATGGGGGCCAGGAGCAGTTCTTC	CASSLVYGGQEQFF
TRBD2	TRBV7-8	TRBJ2-3	-	TGTGCCAGCAGCCCACGGCGACTAGCGGGAGAGTTAGATACGCAGTATTTT	CASSPRRLAGELDTQYF
-	TRBV28	TRBJ2-7	-	TGTTCCACCGGGACATACTACGAGCAGTACTTC	CSTGTYYEQYF
TRBD2	TRBV5-4	TRBJ2-2	-	TGTGCCAGCAGCTTGGGGGGACTAGCGGGAGACACCGGGGAGCTGTTTTTT	CASSLGGLAGDTGELFF
-	TRBV19	TRBJ1-1	-	TGTGCCAGTAGGGATAATGCGAGGGGTTACACTGAAGCTTTCTTT	CASRDNARGYTEAFF
-	TRBV6-5	TRBJ2-7	-	TGTGCCAGCAGTTACGGCCCTAGCATTTCCTACGAGCAGTACTTC	CASSYGPSISYEQYF
TRBD2	TRBV4-2	TRBJ2-1	many	TGTGCCAGCAGCCAAGGGCCGCGGGAGGGGTCCTACAATGAGCAGTTCTTC	CASSQGPREGSYNEQFF
-	TRBV6-1	TRBJ1-1	few	TGTGCCAGCAGTGAATGGGGCCCGAACACTGAAGCTTTCTTT	CASSEWGPNTEAFF
-	TRBV4-1	TRBJ1-3	-	TGCGCCAGCAGCCGGCCGACAGGCTCCCCCTCTGGAAACACCATATATTTT	CASSRPTGSPSGNTIYF
-	TRBV15	TRBJ2-5	-	TGTGCCACCAGTTGGAGGGGAGGAGAGACCCAGTACTTC	CATSWRGGETQYF
-	TRBV4-3	TRBJ1-1	-	TGCGCCAGCAGCCAAGATCGGGGGGCTGAAGCTTTCTTT	CASSQDRGAEAFF
-	TRBV5-8	TRBJ2-5	once	TGTGCCAGCAGCTTGTGGCCCCGGGAGACCCAGTACTTC	CASSLWPRETQYF
-	TRBV6-6	TRBJ1-1	-	TGTGCCAGCAGTTACTCGCGAGGGAACACTGAAGCTTTCTTT	CASSYSRGNTEAFF
-	TRBV7-3	TRBJ1-1	-	TGTGCCAGCAGCCCGAACCCGGGGGACACTGAAGCTTTCTTT	CASSPNPGDTEAFF
-	TRBV19	TRBJ2-7	-	TGTGCCAGTTCCAAGGGCCGAGACTCCTACGAGCAGTACTTC	CASSKGRDSYEQYF
-	TRBV2	TRBJ1-1	-	TGTGCCAGCAGCTACAATCCGAACACTGAAGCTTTCTTT	CASSYNPNTEAFF
-	TRBV4-3	TRBJ2-1	-	TGCGCCAGCAGCCAAGAACCGGGGTATGAGCAGTTCTTC	CASSQEPGYEQFF
-	TRBV9	TRBJ2-2	-	TGTGCCAGCAGCTCAGCCCTAGCGCGTGACACCGGGGAGCTGTTTTTT	CASSSALARDTGELFF
-	TRBV28	TRBJ1-3	-	TGTGCCAGCAGCAAAAATGGAAACACCATATATTTT	CASSKNGNTIYF
-	TRBV20-1	TRBJ2-3	-	TGCAGTGCTAGAGTTTCGGATACGCAGTATTTT	CSARVSDTQYF
-	TRBV7-9	TRBJ2-2	-	TGTGCCAGCAGCCTTAGCGGCAACACCGGGGAGCTGTTTTTT	CASSLSGNTGELFF
-	TRBV30	TRBJ1-5	-	TGTGCCTGGAGCCGGGGGGGGCCCTATAGCAATCAGCCCCAGCATTTT	CAWSRGGPYSNQPQHF
-	TRBV7-2	TRBJ2-7	-	TGTGCCAGCAGCTTAGTAGTGGGGAACGGCCTCGAGCAGTACTTC	CASSLVVGNGLEQYF
TRBD2	TRBV7-2	TRBJ2-7	-	TGTGCCAGCAGCTCCCGGGGGGGGAGCGGGGCCCGCGAGCAGTACTTC	CASSSRGGSGAREQYF
-	TRBV4-2	TRBJ2-7	-	TGTGCCAGCAGCCAGCCCGGAAACTACGAGCAGTACTTC	CASSQPGNYEQYF
-	TRBV2	TRBJ2-3	-	TGTGCCAGCAGCGATTTCACAGATACGCAGTATTTT	CASSDFTDTQYF
-	TRBV29-1	TRBJ1-1	once	TGCAGCGTCCTCGAGAATTTCATGAACACTGAAGCTTTCTTT	CSVLENFMNTEAFF
TRBD2	TRBV2	TRBJ2-2	-	TGTGCCAGCAGGGGGACGGGAGGTCTCACCGGGGAGCTGTTTTTT	CASRGTGGLTGELFF
-	TRBV27	TRBJ2-2	-	TGTGCCAGCAGTTTAGTACGCACCGGGGAGCTGTTTTTT	CASSLVRTGELFF
TRBD2	TRBV25-1	TRBJ2-1	-	TGTGCCAGCAGTGAGGTTTTAGCGGGAGGTTGGGGTGAGCAGTTCTTC	CASSEVLAGGWGEQFF
TRBD2	TRBV28	TRBJ2-5	-	TGTGCCAGCAGTTTTGGGGGAGGGCCCCAAGAGACCCAGTACTTC	CASSFGGGPQETQYF
-	TRBV5-6	TRBJ2-5	-	TGTGCCAGCAGCTTGATCGGGGGTGCGAAAGAGACCCAGTACTTC	CASSLIGGAKETQYF
-	TRBV7-2	TRBJ2-1	-	TGTGCCAGCAGCCTACCCCTATACAATGAGCAGTTCTTC	CASSLPLYNEQFF
TRBD2	TRBV29-1	TRBJ2-1	-	TGCAGCGTTGGTTTCAGCGGGAGGGTGGGGAATGAGCAGTTCTTC	CSVGFSGRVGNEQFF
TRBD1	TRBV27	TRBJ2-5	-	TGTGCCAGCAGTTTTGGCGGACAGGGGGCAAGGAAGACCCAGTACTTC	CASSFGGQGARKTQYF
-	TRBV5-4	TRBJ2-5	-	TGTGCCAGCAGCCCGGACAGACCCGGGGCCCAGTACTTC	CASSPDRPGAQYF
TRBD1	TRBV18	TRBJ2-2	-	TGTGCCAGCTCACCACCAGGGACAGGTAGCACCGGGGAGCTGTTTTTT	CASSPPGTGSTGELFF
-	TRBV11-2	TRBJ2-1	-	TGTGCCAGCAGCTTAGCTGTGTTCTACAATGAGCAGTTCTTC	CASSLAVFYNEQFF
-	TRBV9	TRBJ1-5	-	TGTGCCAGCAGCGATGGGACCGGGGGTCAGCCCCAGCATTTT	CASSDGTGGQPQHF
-	TRBV7-2	TRBJ1-2	-	TGTGCCAGCAGCTTAGTCGGAGGGGTGGGCTATGGCTACACCTTC	CASSLVGGVGYGYTF
TRBD2	TRBV2	TRBJ2-1	-	TGTGCCAGCAGTGGTGGGACTAGCGACGGGGAGCAGTTCTTC	CASSGGTSDGEQFF
-	TRBV5-5	TRBJ1-1	-	TGTGCCAGCAGCCTCAGCACTCTAAACACTGAAGCTTTCTTT	CASSLSTLNTEAFF
-	TRBV19	TRBJ2-7	-	TGTGCCAGTAGTACGGAGACACCTCTTGGTGAGCAGTACTTC	CASSTETPLGEQYF
-	TRBV5-4	TRBJ2-3	few	TGTGCCAGCAGCTTGAAGACTCTAGGGGGCACAGATACGCAGTATTTT	CASSLKTLGGTDTQYF